Shown below are 10 T cell receptor beta chains from a single sample sequenced in a study of blood T cells in healthy people across ages. Next came a second PCR, run for about 6 to 11 cycles, which used a sample-barcoded 5' primer along with a J-beta primer mix. Each CDR3 protein is one row after TCRdb ran MiXCR on the 5' RACE reads. The table shows about 1.6 million distinct CDR3 sequences, with roughly a third occurring only once. The sample was blood. These receptors came from a young woman in good health.

In its sample, this clonotype was seen once. The J gene is TRBJ2-2, the V gene TRBV29-1; D is possibly TRBD2 (6 bases). The CDR3 is 14 amino acids. The germline V gene encodes CDR1 SQVTM and CDR2 ANQGSEA. V lost 4 bases, J lost 1 base, and 10 bases lay in between. CDR3 sequence reads: CSVVVSGNTGELFF. The CDR3 region has the DNA TGCAGCGTTGTTGTTAGCGGGAACACCGGGGAGCTGTTTTTT.

This clonotype was seen repeatedly, ten times or more. V is TRBV4-2 and J is TRBJ2-7; D is undetermined. In germline, CDR1 is LGHNA, CDR2 YNFKEQ. Trimming stripped 5 bases from V and 2 bases from J, with 10 bases between. The CDR3 extends over 13 amino acids. CDR3 amino acids: CASSFGGAYEQYF. The CDR3 DNA follows: TGTGCCAGCAGCTTTGGCGGTGCCTACGAGCAGTACTTC.

This clonotype was seen only a few times. J is TRBJ2-7 and V is TRBV25-1; 8 bases line up with TRBD2. Germline loops: CDR1 MGHDK, CDR2 SYGVNS. This CDR3 is 14 amino acids long. V lost 4 bases and J lost 4; bases outside the gene matches: 6. For the CDR3, the DNA is TGTGCCAGCAGTGTGGACGGGGGGGTGTACGAGCAGTACTTC. Translation gives CASSVDGGVYEQYF.

This sequence joins TRBV20-1 and TRBJ2-6; either TRBD1 or TRBD2 may fit D (7 bases each). V lost 3 bases to trimming and J lost 0 bases, with 15 bases between them. Germline lookup yields CDR1 DFQATT and CDR2 SNEGSKA (reference sequence). CDR3 length equals 17 residues. CDR3: CSARARGGPSGANVLTF. The CDR3 DNA follows: TGCAGTGCTAGGGCCAGGGGGGGACCCTCTGGGGCCAACGTCCTGACTTTC.

This clonotype was seen only a few times. This sequence joins TRBV5-1 and TRBJ2-3; D may be TRBD1 (5 bases). Trimming removed 4 bases from V and 0 bases from J, with 15 bases in between. CDR1 and CDR2 from the germline V gene are SGHRS and YFSETQ. There are 16 residues in the CDR3. CDR3 bases: TGCGCCAGCAGCAAGTGGCAGGGATCTAGCACAGATACGCAGTATTTT. Translating it yields CASSKWQGSSTDTQYF.

The gene calls are TRBV28 and TRBJ2-1; tentative D call: TRBD1 (5 bases). Germline loops: CDR1 MDHEN, CDR2 SYDVKM. Trimming shortened V by 8 bases and J by 6 bases, and 17 bases separated the two germline ends. The CDR3 spans 14 residues. The DNA for the CDR3 is TGTGCCAGCCGACCCGCCAGGGTGGGCAATGAGCAGTTCTTC. It is translated as CASRPARVGNEQFF. Full variable domain (missing parts from reference TRBV28 and TRBJ2-1): DVKVTQSSRYLVKRTGEKVFLECVQDMDHENMFWYRQDPGLGLRLIYFSYDVKMKEKGDIPEGYSVSREKKERFSLILESASTNQTSMYLCASRPARVGNEQFFGPGTRLTVL.

The rearrangement joins TRBV27 to TRBJ2-5, with a tentative D call TRBD1 (6 bases). Germline V lookup: CDR1 MNHEY, CDR2 SMNVEV (reference sequence). This CDR3 contains 15 residues. The V end was cut by 5 bases, the J end by 1 base, with 14 bases between. The CDR3 DNA follows: TGTGCCAGCAGTATACAAATGGGGGCCCAAGAGACCCAGTACTTC. Its translation is CASSIQMGAQETQYF.

The gene calls are TRBV12-3 or TRBV12-4 and TRBJ1-1, with 8 bases lining up with TRBD1. Trimming took 1 base from V and 4 from J; bases not matched to a gene: 5. The CDR3 runs 15 residues. In nucleotides, the CDR3 is TGTGCCAGCAGTTTAGGAGCAGGGGGCGGCACTGAAGCTTTCTTT. Encoded protein: CASSLGAGGGTEAFF.

This clonotype was picked up a small number of times. The chain joins TRBV6-8 to TRBJ2-3; a possible D gene is TRBD1 (6 bases). Germline loops: CDR1 MNHGY, CDR2 SAAAGT. This CDR3 region has 16 residues. V was shortened by 4 bases and J by 0 bases, with 14 bases between the two germline ends. CDR3 region: CASSSRGRPSTDTQYF. The DNA for the CDR3 is TGTGCCAGCAGTTCCAGGGGTCGACCTAGCACAGATACGCAGTATTTT.

This clonotype was seen a few times. The J gene is TRBJ2-3, the V gene TRBV7-9; 10 nucleotides agree with TRBD1. The trim removed 5 bases at V and 4 bases at J, leaving 15 bases unmatched. The V gene's germline CDR1 is SEHNR and CDR2 FQNEAQ (reference sequence). The CDR3 is 18 residues long. The CDR3 protein is CASSLNALGQGKPDTQYF. The CDR3 bases are TGTGCCAGCAGCCTTAATGCCCTGGGACAGGGGAAGCCAGATACGCAGTATTTT. Supplemented by reference TRBV7-9 and TRBJ2-3, the full variable domain reads DTGVSQNPRHKITKRGQNVTFRCDPISEHNRLYWYRQTLGQGPEFLTYFQNEAQLEKSRLLSDRFSAERPKGSFSTLEIQRTEQGDSAMYLCASSLNALGQGKPDTQYFGPGTRLTVL.